This T cell receptor (beta chain) was identified during a study of blood T cells in healthy people across ages. Study-wide results and caveats: Diversity of TCR beta correlated strongly with naive T cell percentage. In long-lived donors, naive CD4+ cell counts and diversity exceeded those of aged donors.

Alongside a J-beta primer mix, a sample-barcoded 5' primer served in a second PCR lasting roughly 6 to 12 cycles. There were at least 2.5 million CDR3-containing paired-end reads obtained from each sample. Via MiXCR, TCRdb re-called the 5' RACE reads, giving one row per CDR3 protein. Counted here are about a million distinct CDR3 sequences, less than 45% occurring once; the ten biggest clones make up 10% to 15%. This clonotype has only one observation. Its antigen is unidentified. Trimming at V came to 4 bases and at J to 3 bases, leaving 8 bases not matched to a gene. Germline CDR1 LNHNV, CDR2 YYDKDF (reference sequence). This CDR3 spans 16 amino acids. A minimum of 5 micrograms of total RNA was extracted per sample.

The sample was blood. This clonotype was sampled from a man between 18 and 35 years old in good health. The rearrangement uses TRBV15 and TRBJ2-5; TRBD2 matches at 10 bases. The CDR3 nucleotides read TGTGCCACCAGCATAAGGAAAGCGGGGGGGAAAGAGACCCAGTACTTC. This encodes CATSIRKAGGKETQYF. The entire variable domain, with the rest obtained from reference TRBV15 and TRBJ2-5, is as follows: DAMVIQNPRYQVTQFGKPVTLSCSQTLNHNVMYWYQQKSSQAPKLLFHYYDKDFNNEADTPDNFQSRRPNTSFCFLDIRSPGLGDTAMYLCATSIRKAGGKETQYFGPGTRLLVL.